Below are 8 T cell receptor beta chains sequenced from a single sample in a study of cytomegalovirus exposure and HLA in healthy donors. Researchers ran the PCR with 60 Vbeta and 13 Jbeta primers. Clones were sequenced by immunoSEQ multiplex PCR, and TCRdb holds only the in-frame ones, with some missing. The data show more than 85,000 clones, 78% seen once. The sequenced material came from PBMCs. All receptors derive from a man aged 25 to 40 in good health and CMV-seronegative.

The genes are TRBV7-9 and TRBJ1-3; D not resolved. CDR1 and CDR2 from the germline V gene are SEHNR and FQNEAQ (reference sequence). The V gene lost 5 bases and the J gene lost 0 bases, with 17 bases spanning the gap. The CDR3 loop spans 17 amino acids. The CDR3 DNA reads as TGTGCCAGCAGCACCTCCTTTGAGATAAGCTCTGGAAACACCATATATTTT. Translating it yields CASSTSFEISSGNTIYF.

The gene calls are TRBV6-4 and TRBJ2-3, with a possible D match to TRBD1 (6 bases). The germline gives CDR1 MRHNA, CDR2 SNTAGT. Trimming removed 6 bases from V and 6 bases from J, with 16 bases in between. CDR3 size: 14 residues. The CDR3 DNA reads TGTGCCAGCAGACAGGACAGCTCGGGTGATACGCAGTATTTT. Protein: CASRQDSSGDTQYF.

J is TRBJ1-1 and V is TRBV6-5; D might be TRBD1 (6 bases). Germline CDR1 and CDR2: MNHEY and SVGAGI. CDR3 length equals 16 residues. Between the trimmed V and J ends, which lost 0 bases and 0 bases, there was a span of 11 bases. The CDR3, as DNA: TGTGCCAGCAGTTACTCAAGACAGGTCATGAACACTGAAGCTTTCTTT. Translating gives CASSYSRQVMNTEAFF.

The V and J genes are TRBV19 and TRBJ2-2; D is perhaps TRBD2 (6 bases). Germline V CDR1 and CDR2: LNHDA, SQIVND (reference sequence). The CDR3 has 14 residues. The V end lost 7 bases, the J end lost 3 bases, and 12 bases lay between the germline ends. Here the CDR3 DNA reads TGTGCCAGTACGTGGGGGGTACACACCGGGGAGCTGTTTTTT. Translated, it gives CASTWGVHTGELFF.

The chain has TRBV7-9 and TRBJ2-1, with 15 bases that match TRBD2. The CDR3 covers 18 residues. Per the germline V gene, CDR1 is SEHNR and CDR2 is FQNEAQ (reference sequence). V was pared by 3 bases and J by 2 bases, with 5 bases of the junction left unmatched. For the CDR3, the DNA is TGTGCCAGCAGCTTGGGACTAGCGGGAGGCCATGCCTACAATGAGCAGTTCTTC. This translates into CASSLGLAGGHAYNEQFF.

The chain combines TRBV11-2 with TRBJ2-3; TRBD2 matches 9 bases. The J segment lost 5 bases and the V segment lost 1 base, leaving 7 bases of the junction unmatched. The CDR3 loop spans 16 amino acids. Germline V CDR1 and CDR2: SGHAT, FQNNGV. The CDR3 nucleotides are TGTGCCAGCAGCTTAGCTGCGCGGGGGGGAATAGATACGCAGTATTTT. Translated, it gives CASSLAARGGIDTQYF. Full variable domain (outside the CDR3, taken from reference TRBV11-2 and TRBJ2-3): EAGVAQSPRYKIIEKRQSVAFWCNPISGHATLYWYQQILGQGPKLLIQFQNNGVVDDSQLPKDRFSAERLKGVDSTLKIQPAKLEDSAVYLCASSLAARGGIDTQYFGPGTRLTVL.

This clone occurred once. The chain is built from TRBV28 and TRBJ2-7; D is perhaps TRBD1 (5 bases). Per the germline V gene, CDR1 is MDHEN and CDR2 is SYDVKM. Trimming removed 6 bases from V and 0 bases from J, with 12 bases in between. The CDR3 runs 14 residues. The CDR3 DNA sequence: TGTGCCAGCAGCCCGGACATTTCCTCCTACGAGCAGTACTTC. This codes for CASSPDISSYEQYF.

This rearrangement joins TRBV4-3 to TRBJ2-5; the D is unclear. V lost 0 bases and J lost 0, with 5 bases in between. The CDR3 covers 14 residues. Per germline, CDR1 LGHNA and CDR2 YSLEER. For the CDR3, the DNA is TGCGCCAGCAGCCAAGAAAGCAACCAAGAGACCCAGTACTTC. This codes for CASSQESNQETQYF.